This TCR beta chain was observed in a study of tumor-infiltrating lymphocytes in localized non-small cell lung cancer. Background on the study: Some samples were collected after neoadjuvant chemotherapy; smokers, never-smokers and several histologies were included. Overall study findings and caveats: Compared with uninvolved lung, tumors showed higher T cell infiltration by TCRbeta sequencing.

The CDR3 is made up of 14 amino acids. The junction had 8 bases not matched to a gene; V was cut back by 6 bases and J by 6 bases. CDR1 and CDR2 (germline): LNHDA, SQIVND (reference sequence). Produced via immunoSEQ multiplex PCR; TCRdb's table is partial and in-frame only. This sample has 20,000 to 25,000 clones, with 60% to 80% found just once. Worth noting for this clone: Its antigen is unknown.

V and J are TRBV19 and TRBJ1-5; 7 bases agree with TRBD1. This receptor was identified in a human donor with non-small cell lung cancer. Sample: lung tumor tissue. The CDR3 sequence is CASSYRGGGQPQHF. The CDR3 nucleotides are TGTGCCAGTAGCTATAGAGGGGGCGGTCAGCCCCAGCATTTT. Based on the CDR3 plus reference TRBV19 and TRBJ1-5, the full variable domain is DGGITQSPKYLFRKEGQNVTLSCEQNLNHDAMYWYRQDPGQGLRLIYYSQIVNDFQKGDIAEGYSVSREKKESFPLTVTSAQKNPTAFYLCASSYRGGGQPQHFGDGTRLSIL.